This TCR beta chain was identified during a study of blood T cell repertoires in COVID-19. Original processing notes: Counts of nucleated cells, estimated from reference gene primer amplification, were obtained. Assay: immunoSEQ multiplex PCR; the TCRdb copy retains only in-frame clones and omits some. The DNA was the basis for D and trimming; V, J and clone size are from that table. Here the sample spans roughly 350,000 clones, roughly 86% being singletons. The sequence came from a woman in her seventies with COVID-19, enrolled during active disease. Sequencing was carried out using peripheral blood.

The chain's CDR3 is CASSGYRDRTNEKLFF. CDR3 DNA: TGTGCCAGCAGTGGTTACAGGGATCGAACTAATGAAAAACTGTTTTTT. The V gene is TRBV28, the J gene TRBJ1-4, with a tentative D call TRBD1 (6 bases). The V end was cut by 5 bases, the J end by 1 base, with 14 bases between. Germline-derived CDR1 and CDR2 are MDHEN and SYDVKM. The CDR3 has 16 amino acids.